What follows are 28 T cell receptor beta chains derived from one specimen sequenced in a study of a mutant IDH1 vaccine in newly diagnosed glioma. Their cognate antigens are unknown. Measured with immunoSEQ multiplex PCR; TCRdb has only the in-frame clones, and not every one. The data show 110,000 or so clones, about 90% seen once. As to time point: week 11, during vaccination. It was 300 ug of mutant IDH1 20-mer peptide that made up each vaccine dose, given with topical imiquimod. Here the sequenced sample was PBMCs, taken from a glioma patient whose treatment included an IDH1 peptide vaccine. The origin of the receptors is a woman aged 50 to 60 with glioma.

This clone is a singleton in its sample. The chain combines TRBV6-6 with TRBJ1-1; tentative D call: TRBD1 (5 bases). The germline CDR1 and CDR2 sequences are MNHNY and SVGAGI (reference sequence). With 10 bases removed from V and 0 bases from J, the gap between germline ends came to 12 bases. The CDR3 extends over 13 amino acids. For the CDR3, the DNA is TGTGCCACCCTAGGGGCGGTGAACACTGAAGCTTTCTTT. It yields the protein CATLGAVNTEAFF.

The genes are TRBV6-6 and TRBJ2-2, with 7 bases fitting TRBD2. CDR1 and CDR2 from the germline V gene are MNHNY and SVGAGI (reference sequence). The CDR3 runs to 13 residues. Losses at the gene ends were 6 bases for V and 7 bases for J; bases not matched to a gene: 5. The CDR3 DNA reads TGTGCCAGCAGGCCCTGGGAGGGCGGGGAGCTGTTTTTT. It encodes CASRPWEGGELFF.

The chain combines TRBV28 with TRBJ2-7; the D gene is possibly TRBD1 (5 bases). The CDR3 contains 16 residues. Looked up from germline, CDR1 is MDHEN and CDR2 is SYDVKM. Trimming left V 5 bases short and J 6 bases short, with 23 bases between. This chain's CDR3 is CASSDTTLWGILEQYF. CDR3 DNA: TGTGCCAGCAGTGATACAACCCTGTGGGGCATCCTCGAGCAGTACTTC.

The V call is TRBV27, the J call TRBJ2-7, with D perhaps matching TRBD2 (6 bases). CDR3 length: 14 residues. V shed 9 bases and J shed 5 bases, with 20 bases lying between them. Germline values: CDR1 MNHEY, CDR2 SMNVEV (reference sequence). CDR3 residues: CARQIPGGKDEQYF. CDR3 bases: TGTGCCAGGCAGATTCCCGGGGGAAAGGACGAGCAGTACTTC.

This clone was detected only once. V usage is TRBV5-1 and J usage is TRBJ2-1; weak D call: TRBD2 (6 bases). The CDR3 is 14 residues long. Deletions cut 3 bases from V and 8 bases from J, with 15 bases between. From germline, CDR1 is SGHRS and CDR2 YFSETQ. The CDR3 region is CASSSNLWGDEQFF. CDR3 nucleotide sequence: TGCGCCAGCAGCTCCAACCTATGGGGGGATGAGCAGTTCTTC.

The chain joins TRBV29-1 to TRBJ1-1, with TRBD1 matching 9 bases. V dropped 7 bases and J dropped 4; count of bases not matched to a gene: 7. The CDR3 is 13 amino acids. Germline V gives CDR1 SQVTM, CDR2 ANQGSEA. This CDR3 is CSAGQGSRTEAFF. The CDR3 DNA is TGCAGCGCCGGACAGGGGTCGCGCACTGAAGCTTTCTTT.

For the CDR3, the DNA is TGTGCCAGCAGTGAATTTCACATGGCAGGGGCTATACACGAGCAGTACTTC. This translates into CASSEFHMAGAIHEQYF. The chain recombines TRBV6-1 with TRBJ2-7; perhaps TRBD1 as D (6 bases). Per the germline V gene, CDR1 is MNHNS and CDR2 is SASEGT. Trimming pared 2 bases from V and 5 bases from J, leaving 22 bases between. The length of the CDR3 is 17 residues.

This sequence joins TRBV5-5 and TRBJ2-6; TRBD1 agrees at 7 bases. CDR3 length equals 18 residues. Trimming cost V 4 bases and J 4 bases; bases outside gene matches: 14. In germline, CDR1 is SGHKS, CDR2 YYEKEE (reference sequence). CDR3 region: CASSPGQTIPSGANVLTF. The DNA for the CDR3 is TGTGCCAGCAGCCCGGGACAGACGATTCCATCCGGGGCCAACGTCCTGACTTTC.

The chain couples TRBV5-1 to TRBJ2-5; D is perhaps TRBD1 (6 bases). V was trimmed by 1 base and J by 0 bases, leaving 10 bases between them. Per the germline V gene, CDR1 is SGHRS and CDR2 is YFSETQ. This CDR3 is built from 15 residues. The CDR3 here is CASSLWGRYQETQYF. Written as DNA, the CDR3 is TGCGCCAGCAGCTTGTGGGGGCGGTACCAAGAGACCCAGTACTTC.

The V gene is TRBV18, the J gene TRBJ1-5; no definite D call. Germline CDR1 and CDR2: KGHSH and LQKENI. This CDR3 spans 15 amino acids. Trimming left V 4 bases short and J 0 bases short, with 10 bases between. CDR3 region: CASSLNGNSNQPQHF. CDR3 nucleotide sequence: TGTGCCAGCTCACTTAACGGGAATAGCAATCAGCCCCAGCATTTT. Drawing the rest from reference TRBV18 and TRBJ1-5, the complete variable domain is NAGVMQNPRHLVRRRGQEARLRCSPMKGHSHVYWYRQLPEEGLKFMVYLQKENIIDESGMPKERFSAEFPKEGPSILRIQQVVRGDSAAYFCASSLNGNSNQPQHFGDGTRLSIL.

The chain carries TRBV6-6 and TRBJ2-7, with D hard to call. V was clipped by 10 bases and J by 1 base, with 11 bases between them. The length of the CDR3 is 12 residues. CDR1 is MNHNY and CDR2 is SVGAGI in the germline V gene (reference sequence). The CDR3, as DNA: TGTGCCACCATGGACGGTTCCTACGAGCAGTACTTC. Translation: CATMDGSYEQYF.

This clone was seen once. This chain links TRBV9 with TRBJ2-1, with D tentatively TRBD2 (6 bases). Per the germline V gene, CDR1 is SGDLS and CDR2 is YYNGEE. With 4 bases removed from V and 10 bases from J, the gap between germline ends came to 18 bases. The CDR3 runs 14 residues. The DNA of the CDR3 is TGTGCCAGCAGCCCCGTCCCCGGGAGCCCCGAGCAGTTCTTC. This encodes CASSPVPGSPEQFF.

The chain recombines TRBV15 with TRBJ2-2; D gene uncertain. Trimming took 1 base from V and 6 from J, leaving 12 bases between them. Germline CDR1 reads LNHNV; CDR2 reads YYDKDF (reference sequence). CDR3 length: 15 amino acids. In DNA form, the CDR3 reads TGTGCCACCAGCAGAGCGCGACTTGCGGCCGGGGAGCTGTTTTTT. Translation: CATSRARLAAGELFF.

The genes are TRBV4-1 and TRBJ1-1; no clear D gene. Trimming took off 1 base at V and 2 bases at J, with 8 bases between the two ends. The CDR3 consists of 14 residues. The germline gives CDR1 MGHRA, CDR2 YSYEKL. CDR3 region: CASSQVTTNTEAFF. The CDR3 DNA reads TGCGCCAGCAGCCAAGTGACCACAAACACTGAAGCTTTCTTT.

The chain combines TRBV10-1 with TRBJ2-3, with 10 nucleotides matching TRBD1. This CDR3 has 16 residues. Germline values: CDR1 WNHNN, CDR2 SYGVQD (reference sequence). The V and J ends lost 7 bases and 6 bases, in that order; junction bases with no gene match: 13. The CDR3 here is CASTQPGQGPRDTQYF. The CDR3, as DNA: TGCGCCAGCACCCAACCGGGACAGGGGCCGAGGGATACGCAGTATTTT.

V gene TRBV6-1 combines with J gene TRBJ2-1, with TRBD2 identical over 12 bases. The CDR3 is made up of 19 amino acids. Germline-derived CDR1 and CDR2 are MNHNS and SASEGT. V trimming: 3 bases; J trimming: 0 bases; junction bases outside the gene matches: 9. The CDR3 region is CASSEWGLAGGSSYNEQFF. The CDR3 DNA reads TGTGCCAGCAGTGAGTGGGGGCTAGCGGGAGGGAGCTCCTACAATGAGCAGTTCTTC.

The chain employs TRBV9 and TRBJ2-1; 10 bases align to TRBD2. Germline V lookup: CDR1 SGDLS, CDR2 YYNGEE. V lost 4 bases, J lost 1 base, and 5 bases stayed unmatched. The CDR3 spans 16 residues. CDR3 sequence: CASSTGLAPSYNEQFF. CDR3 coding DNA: TGTGCCAGCAGCACGGGACTAGCGCCATCCTACAATGAGCAGTTCTTC.

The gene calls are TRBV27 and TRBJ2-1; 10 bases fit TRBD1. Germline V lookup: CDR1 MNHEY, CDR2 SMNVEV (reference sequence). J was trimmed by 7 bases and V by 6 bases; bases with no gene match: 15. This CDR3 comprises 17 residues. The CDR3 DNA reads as TGTGCCAGCAGGGTACTCCCCCGGGGACAGGGGAGTAATGAGCAGTTCTTC. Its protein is CASRVLPRGQGSNEQFF.

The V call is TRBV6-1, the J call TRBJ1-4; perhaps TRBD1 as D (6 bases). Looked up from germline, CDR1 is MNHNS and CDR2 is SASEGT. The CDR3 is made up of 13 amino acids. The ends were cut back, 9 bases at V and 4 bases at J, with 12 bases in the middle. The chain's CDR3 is CASMRTVNEKLFF. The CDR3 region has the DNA TGTGCCAGTATGAGGACAGTTAATGAAAAACTGTTTTTT.

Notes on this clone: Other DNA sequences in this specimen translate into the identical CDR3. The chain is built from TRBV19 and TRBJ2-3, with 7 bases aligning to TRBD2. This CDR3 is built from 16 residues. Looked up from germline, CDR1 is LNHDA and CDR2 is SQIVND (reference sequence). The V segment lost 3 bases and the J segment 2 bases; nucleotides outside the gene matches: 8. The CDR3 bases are TGTGCCAGTAGTATCAGAGTTAGCGGGCCCACAGATACGCAGTATTTT. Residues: CASSIRVSGPTDTQYF.

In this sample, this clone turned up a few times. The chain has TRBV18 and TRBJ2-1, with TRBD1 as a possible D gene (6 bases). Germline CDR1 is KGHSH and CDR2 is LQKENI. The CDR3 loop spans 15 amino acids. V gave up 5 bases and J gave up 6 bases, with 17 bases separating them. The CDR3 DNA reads TGTGCCAGCTCAGCAGCCGGGACCAGGGGCAATGAGCAGTTCTTC. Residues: CASSAAGTRGNEQFF.

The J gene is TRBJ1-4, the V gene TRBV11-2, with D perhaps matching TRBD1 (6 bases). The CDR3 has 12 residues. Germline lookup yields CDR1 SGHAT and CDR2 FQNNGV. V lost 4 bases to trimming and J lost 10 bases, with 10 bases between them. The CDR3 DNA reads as TGTGCCAGCAGCTGGGGGGGCGGAAAACTGTTTTTT. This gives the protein CASSWGGGKLFF.

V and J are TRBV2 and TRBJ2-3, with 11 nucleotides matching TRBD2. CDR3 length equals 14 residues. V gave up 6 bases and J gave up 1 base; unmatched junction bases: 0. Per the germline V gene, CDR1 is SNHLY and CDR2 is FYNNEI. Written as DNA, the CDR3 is TGTGCCAGCAGGACTAGCGGGGGCACAGATACGCAGTATTTT. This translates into CASRTSGGTDTQYF.

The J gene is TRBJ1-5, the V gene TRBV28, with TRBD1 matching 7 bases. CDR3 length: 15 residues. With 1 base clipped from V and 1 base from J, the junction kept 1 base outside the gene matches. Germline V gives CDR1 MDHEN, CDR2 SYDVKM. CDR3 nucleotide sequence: TGTGCCAGCAGTTTATACAGGGGCAGCAATCAGCCCCAGCATTTT. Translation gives CASSLYRGSNQPQHF.

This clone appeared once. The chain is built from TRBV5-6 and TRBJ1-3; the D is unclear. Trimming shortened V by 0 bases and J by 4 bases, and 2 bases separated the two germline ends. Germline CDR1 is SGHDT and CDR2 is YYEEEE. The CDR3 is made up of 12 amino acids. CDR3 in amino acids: CASSLGGNTIYF. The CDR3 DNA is TGTGCCAGCAGCTTGGGAGGAAACACCATATATTTT. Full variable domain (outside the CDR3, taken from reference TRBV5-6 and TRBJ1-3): DAGVTQSPTHLIKTRGQQVTLRCSPKSGHDTVSWYQQALGQGPQFIFQYYEEEERQRGNFPDRFSGHQFPNYSSELNVNALLLGDSALYLCASSLGGNTIYFGEGSWLTVV.

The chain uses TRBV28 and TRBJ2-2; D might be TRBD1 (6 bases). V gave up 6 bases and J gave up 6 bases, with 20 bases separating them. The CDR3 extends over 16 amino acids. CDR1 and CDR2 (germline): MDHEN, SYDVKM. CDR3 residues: CASRFGQHLGAGELFF. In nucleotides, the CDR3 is TGTGCCAGCAGGTTTGGACAGCATTTAGGAGCCGGGGAGCTGTTTTTT.

CDR3 in amino acids: CASGRDNLMGTEAFF. The CDR3, as DNA: TGTGCCAGCGGACGGGACAACTTAATGGGGACTGAAGCTTTCTTT. The V gene is TRBV28, the J gene TRBJ1-1, with a weak D call TRBD1 (6 bases). CDR3 length: 15 amino acids. The germline V gene encodes CDR1 MDHEN and CDR2 SYDVKM. Deletions cut 8 bases from V and 5 bases from J, with 21 bases between.

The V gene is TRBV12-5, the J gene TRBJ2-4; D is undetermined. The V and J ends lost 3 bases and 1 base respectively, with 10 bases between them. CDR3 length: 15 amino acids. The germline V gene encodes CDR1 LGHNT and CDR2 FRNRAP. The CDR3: CASGLRVRAKNIQYF. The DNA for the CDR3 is TGTGCTAGTGGTTTAAGGGTCAGGGCCAAAAACATTCAGTACTTC.